This T cell receptor (beta chain) was retrieved from a study of blood T cell repertoires in COVID-19. Across the whole study: Donors in the United States, Italy and Spain gave samples during acute or convalescent COVID-19. PBMCs, B-cell-depleted T cells, or T cells were the source of the cDNA or gDNA that made up the material.

J lost 2 bases, V lost 7 bases, and 18 bases had no gene match. CDR1 and CDR2 from the germline V gene are MDHEN and SYDVKM. This CDR3 has 18 amino acids. Authors' analysis steps: Using reference gene primer amplification, nucleated cell counts were estimated. Generated by immunoSEQ multiplex PCR, the TCRdb table keeps only in-frame clones and is missing some. The V and J calls and clone size were taken over from that table, and D and trimming were inferred from the DNA. The data contain about 95,000 clones, about 85% of them singletons. The chain couples TRBV28 to TRBJ2-5, with TRBD1 matching over 8 bases. The sequence was obtained from a man older than 75 with active or convalescent COVID-19. The source material was peripheral blood. The CDR3 sequence: CASTIAGNRGTLQETQYF. The DNA of the CDR3 is TGTGCCAGCACCATCGCGGGCAACAGGGGGACCTTACAAGAGACCCAGTACTTC.